This TCR beta chain derives from a study of a mutant IDH1 vaccine in newly diagnosed glioma. In the study overall: Either 4-6 weeks after radiotherapy alone or alongside temozolomide, vaccination was begun.

The CDR3 extends over 16 amino acids. V gave up 0 bases and J gave up 2 bases, with 8 bases separating them. From germline, CDR1 is MNHEY and CDR2 SMNVEV (reference sequence). Sample time point: week 5, during vaccination. Each dose delivered 300 ug of mutant IDH1 20-mer peptide subcutaneously with imiquimod. New IDH1-mutant, ATRX-lost WHO grade 3 or 4 astrocytomas occurred in donors. Repertoires were generated with immunoSEQ multiplex PCR, while TCRdb's copy carries only in-frame clones and drops some. The data show some 36,000 clones, roughly 79% seen once. Points on this clone: Antigen: not known.

The source was PBMCs, collected from a glioma patient whose treatment included an IDH1 peptide vaccine. The clonotype was recovered from a middle-aged man with glioma. This chain connects TRBV27 to TRBJ2-6; maybe TRBD1 (5 bases). The CDR3 is CASSLSIGAGANVLTF. CDR3 nucleotide sequence: TGTGCCAGCAGTTTATCGATAGGGGCTGGGGCCAACGTCCTGACTTTC.